What follows are 27 T cell receptor beta chains derived from one specimen sequenced in a study of early T cells in non-severe SARS-CoV-2 infection. TCRdb reanalysed the 5' RACE reads using MiXCR and keeps one entry per CDR3 protein. In the table there are under 85,000 distinct CDR3 sequences, approximately 5% of which are singletons. The source was whole blood, collected at baseline. The receptor source for this set is an adult who was a healthcare worker with PCR-confirmed SARS-CoV-2 infection or an uninfected control (not recorded which).

There are a few counts of this clonotype. The V call is TRBV3-1, the J call TRBJ2-5, with D possibly TRBD2 on 5 matching bases. Germline loops: CDR1 LGHDT, CDR2 YNNKEL (reference sequence). The V and J ends lost 1 base and 6 bases respectively, with 12 bases between them. The CDR3 has 14 residues. CDR3 nucleotides: TGTGCCAGCAGCCAAGGTCACGGGAAGAAGACCCAGTACTTC. Protein product: CASSQGHGKKTQYF.

The gene calls are TRBV6-2 or TRBV6-3 and TRBJ2-1, with TRBD2 matching 8 bases. V trimming: 0 bases; J trimming: 4 bases; junction bases outside the gene matches: 2. There are 15 residues in the CDR3. Germline CDR1 reads MNHEY; CDR2 reads SVGEGT. The CDR3 here is CASSYSSGRYNEQFF. The CDR3 coding sequence is TGTGCCAGCAGTTACTCGAGCGGGAGATACAATGAGCAGTTCTTC.

At least ten counts were recorded for this clonotype. This chain joins TRBV3-1 and TRBJ2-1; 10 bases are a match to TRBD2. The CDR3 runs to 16 residues. Germline-derived CDR1 and CDR2 are LGHDT and YNNKEL (reference sequence). The V segment lost 3 bases and the J segment 1 base; nucleotides outside the gene matches: 3. The CDR3 protein is CASSHLAGESYNEQFF. The CDR3 coding sequence is TGTGCCAGCAGCCACCTAGCGGGAGAGTCCTACAATGAGCAGTTCTTC.

This clonotype was counted between two and nine times. The chain links TRBV25-1 to TRBJ1-2, with no clear D. The CDR3 runs 13 residues. Trimming took 4 bases from V and 4 from J, leaving 10 bases between them. Germline CDR1 MGHDK, CDR2 SYGVNS. Here the CDR3 reads CASSATSSYGYTF. In nucleotides, the CDR3 is TGTGCCAGCAGTGCCACATCTAGCTATGGCTACACCTTC.

In its sample, this clonotype was seen many times. The junction differs from germline at one of its ends, possibly a read error. The V gene is TRBV7-2, the J gene TRBJ1-2; D gene uncertain. Germline V gene lookup returns CDR1 SGHTA and CDR2 FQGNSA. CDR3 length: 13 residues. The CDR3, as DNA: TGTGCCAGCAGCTCCGGACCTAATTATGGCTACACCTTC. This sequence encodes CASSSGPNYGYTF.

The V and J genes are TRBV12-3 or TRBV12-4 and TRBJ1-6; TRBD1 matches at 8 bases. The CDR3 runs 15 residues. V lost 3 bases to trimming and J lost 5 bases; unmatched junction nucleotides: 3. The CDR3 DNA reads as TGTGCCAGCAGTTTGCTGACAGGGGATAATTCACCCCTCCACTTT. It codes for CASSLLTGDNSPLHF.

This clonotype was observed at least ten times. The chain carries TRBV7-6 and TRBJ2-3; D uncertain. The CDR3 has 15 residues. The V gene lost 4 bases and the J gene lost 6 bases, with 17 bases spanning the gap. Germline values: CDR1 SGHVS, CDR2 FNYEAQ. CDR3 bases: TGTGCCAGCAGCTCACAACCCGCCGCGGTTGATACGCAGTATTTT. As protein: CASSSQPAAVDTQYF.

This rearrangement joins TRBV19 to TRBJ2-2; 13 nucleotides agree with TRBD2. The CDR3 runs to 16 residues. Germline V gene sequence: CDR1 LNHDA, CDR2 SQIVND (reference sequence). Trimming removed 5 bases from V and 4 bases from J; junction bases left unmatched: 4. CDR3 loop: CASSPTSGGSTGELFF. CDR3 coding DNA: TGTGCCAGTAGTCCGACTAGCGGGGGGAGCACCGGGGAGCTGTTTTTT. Complete variable domain (other parts from reference TRBV19 and TRBJ2-2): DGGITQSPKYLFRKEGQNVTLSCEQNLNHDAMYWYRQDPGQGLRLIYYSQIVNDFQKGDIAEGYSVSREKKESFPLTVTSAQKNPTAFYLCASSPTSGGSTGELFFGEGSRLTVL.

The chain joins TRBV7-6 to TRBJ2-1, with 11 bases aligning to TRBD2. J was trimmed by 6 bases and V by 2 bases; bases with no gene match: 9. Germline-derived CDR1 and CDR2 are SGHVS and FNYEAQ. CDR3 length: 17 residues. The CDR3 region is CASSLRAKLAGANEQFF. The CDR3 nucleotides are TGTGCCAGCAGCTTAAGGGCGAAACTAGCGGGAGCCAATGAGCAGTTCTTC.

This clonotype has a handful of counts. The chain uses TRBV25-1 and TRBJ1-5; 10 nucleotides match TRBD1. CDR3 length: 14 amino acids. Germline V gene sequence: CDR1 MGHDK, CDR2 SYGVNS. The V and J ends lost 4 bases and 7 bases, in that order; junction bases with no gene match: 4. CDR3 amino acids: CASSGGQGRQPQHF. CDR3 nucleotide sequence: TGTGCCAGCAGTGGGGGACAGGGGAGACAGCCCCAGCATTTT.

This clonotype was detected ten times or more. This sequence joins TRBV29-1 and TRBJ1-3; D is unresolved. Germline CDR1 and CDR2: SQVTM and ANQGSEA. Trimming pared 7 bases from V and 2 bases from J, leaving 12 bases between. The CDR3 covers 13 residues. CDR3: CSAYDGAGNTIYF. The CDR3 DNA is TGCAGCGCATACGACGGGGCTGGAAACACCATATATTTT.

This clonotype appeared many times. This chain uses TRBV5-1 with TRBJ2-1; D not certain. V lost 0 bases and J 6 bases, leaving 13 bases between the germline ends. CDR1 is SGHRS and CDR2 is YFSETQ in the germline V gene. The CDR3 extends over 15 amino acids. As DNA, the CDR3 is TGCGCCAGCAGCTTGGGCAGGCTAACTACCAATGAGCAGTTCTTC. This encodes CASSLGRLTTNEQFF. The variable domain in full, completed from reference TRBV5-1 and TRBJ2-1, reads KAGVTQTPRYLIKTRGQQVTLSCSPISGHRSVSWYQQTPGQGLQFLFEYFSETQRNKGNFPGRFSGRQFSNSRSEMNVSTLELGDSALYLCASSLGRLTTNEQFFGPGTRLTVL.

There are a few counts of this clonotype. This chain links TRBV30 with TRBJ1-1; D ambiguous. The CDR3 totals 13 residues. Deletions cut 0 bases from V and 1 base from J, with 6 bases between. CDR1 is GTSNPN and CDR2 is SVGIG in the germline V gene (reference sequence). The CDR3 DNA reads as TGTGCCTGGAGTGTACGGCGGAACACTGAAGCTTTCTTT. Amino acid sequence: CAWSVRRNTEAFF.

Many counts were recorded for this clonotype. The CDR3 spells CASSSAGTVSYEQYF. CDR3 nucleotide sequence: TGTGCCAGCAGTTCCGCGGGGACGGTCTCCTACGAGCAGTACTTC. V is TRBV6-2 or TRBV6-3 and J is TRBJ2-7, with D tentatively TRBD2 (6 bases). The CDR3 has 15 residues. Trimming removed 4 bases from V and 0 bases from J, with 13 bases in between. Germline V gene sequence: CDR1 MNHEY, CDR2 SVGEGT.

This clonotype was counted ten times or more. The chain joins TRBV19 to TRBJ1-5; 7 bases fit TRBD1. The CDR3 runs 15 residues. CDR1 is LNHDA, CDR2 SQIVND, per germline (reference sequence). After removal of 2 bases from V and 4 bases from J, the junction contained 5 bases not matched to a gene. The CDR3 region is CASSILAGGNQPQHF. CDR3 DNA sequence: TGTGCCAGTAGTATATTGGCAGGGGGAAATCAGCCCCAGCATTTT.

This clonotype was counted a few times. The chain combines TRBV7-3 with TRBJ1-1; 8 bases agree with TRBD1. The CDR3 consists of 15 residues. Trimming cost V 6 bases and J 1 base; bases outside gene matches: 7. From germline, CDR1 is SGHTA and CDR2 FQGTGA. CDR3 amino acids: CASRPSGTGNTEAFF. CDR3 coding DNA: TGTGCCAGCAGGCCGAGCGGGACAGGGAACACTGAAGCTTTCTTT. The complete variable domain, with remaining parts taken from reference TRBV7-3 and TRBJ1-1, reads GAGVSQTPSNKVTEKGKYVELRCDPISGHTALYWYRQSLGQGPEFLIYFQGTGAADDSGLPNDRFFAVRPEGSVSTLKIQRTERGDSAVYLCASRPSGTGNTEAFFGQGTRLTVV.

This clonotype was observed a few times. This rearrangement joins TRBV4-1 to TRBJ2-4; 8 nucleotides align to TRBD2. V was clipped by 6 bases and J by 4 bases; unmatched bases: 17. Germline CDR1 and CDR2: MGHRA and YSYEKL. The CDR3 is 18 residues long. CDR3 DNA: TGCGCCAGCAGTCCTGGGAGGGTAGCGGGAATGTTGAAAAACATTCAGTACTTC. It translates to CASSPGRVAGMLKNIQYF.

This clonotype occurred many times. This chain connects TRBV20-1 to TRBJ2-1; possible D gene TRBD2, 7 bases. The CDR3 is made up of 15 amino acids. From germline, CDR1 is DFQATT and CDR2 SNEGSKA (reference sequence). V lost 1 base and J 6 bases, leaving 16 bases between the germline ends. This CDR3 is CSARGGGGQSNEQFF. Written as DNA, the CDR3 is TGCAGTGCTAGAGGAGGGGGGGGACAATCCAATGAGCAGTTCTTC.

The rearrangement uses TRBV7-9 and TRBJ2-1; perhaps TRBD2 as D (5 bases). Germline assignment: CDR1 SEHNR and CDR2 FQNEAQ (reference sequence). The CDR3 has 14 residues. Trimming removed 4 bases from V and 4 bases from J, with 11 bases in between. CDR3: CASSSSRGYNEQFF. The DNA for the CDR3 is TGTGCCAGCAGCTCCTCCCGGGGTTACAATGAGCAGTTCTTC.

This clonotype was seen at least ten times. The chain couples TRBV19 to TRBJ1-4; 7 bases are a match to TRBD1. Per germline, CDR1 LNHDA and CDR2 SQIVND (reference sequence). Trimming took 10 bases from V and 5 from J; bases not matched to a gene: 7. The CDR3 has 13 residues. CDR3 amino acids: CATLDRRNEKLFF. The CDR3 DNA is TGTGCCACCCTGGACAGGAGAAATGAAAAACTGTTTTTT.

The chain has TRBV28 and TRBJ1-4; a possible D gene is TRBD1 (6 bases). Germline V CDR1 and CDR2: MDHEN, SYDVKM. This CDR3 has 18 amino acids. V was pared by 4 bases and J by 5 bases, with 23 bases between. The CDR3 sequence is CASSSGGESGQTNEKLFF. CDR3 nucleotides: TGTGCCAGCAGTTCGGGCGGGGAATCGGGACAAACAAATGAAAAACTGTTTTTT. The full variable domain, its missing parts supplied by reference TRBV28 and TRBJ1-4, is DVKVTQSSRYLVKRTGEKVFLECVQDMDHENMFWYRQDPGLGLRLIYFSYDVKMKEKGDIPEGYSVSREKKERFSLILESASTNQTSMYLCASSSGGESGQTNEKLFFGSGTQLSVL.

The rearrangement links TRBV3-1 to TRBJ2-7; 9 bases fit TRBD1. The germline CDR1 and CDR2 sequences are LGHDT and YNNKEL (reference sequence). The CDR3 covers 14 residues. The V segment lost 5 bases and the J segment 3 bases; nucleotides outside the gene matches: 5. This CDR3 reads CASSARQGGYEQYF. The CDR3 region has the DNA TGTGCCAGCAGCGCACGACAGGGGGGCTACGAGCAGTACTTC.

This clonotype was observed at least ten times. The chain uses TRBV7-2 and TRBJ2-3; 14 bases fit TRBD2. After removal of 1 base from V and 4 bases from J, the junction contained 7 bases not matched to a gene. Germline loops: CDR1 SGHTA, CDR2 FQGNSA. The CDR3 sequence is 18 residues long. The CDR3 here is CASSLVGTSGRSADTQYF. The CDR3, as DNA: TGTGCCAGCAGCTTAGTTGGGACTAGCGGGAGATCGGCAGATACGCAGTATTTT.

The chain recombines TRBV7-3 with TRBJ2-1; D is possibly TRBD1 or TRBD2 (5 bases each). This CDR3 region has 17 residues. Trimming left V 5 bases short and J 0 bases short, with 17 bases between. Germline V lookup: CDR1 SGHTA, CDR2 FQGTGA. This chain's CDR3 is CASSVTGRRSSYNEQFF. The CDR3 DNA reads TGTGCCAGCAGCGTGACGGGACGGCGGAGCTCCTACAATGAGCAGTTCTTC. The whole variable domain, filled in from reference TRBV7-3 and TRBJ2-1, reads GAGVSQTPSNKVTEKGKYVELRCDPISGHTALYWYRQSLGQGPEFLIYFQGTGAADDSGLPNDRFFAVRPEGSVSTLKIQRTERGDSAVYLCASSVTGRRSSYNEQFFGPGTRLTVL.

This clonotype came up many times. The gene calls are TRBV12-3 or TRBV12-4 and TRBJ2-1; the D is unclear. This CDR3 contains 14 residues. Trimming took off 2 bases at V and 4 bases at J, with 9 bases between the two ends. DNA of the CDR3: TGTGCCAGCAGTTTACAAGACTTATACAATGAGCAGTTCTTC. It specifies CASSLQDLYNEQFF.

This clonotype was seen a few times. CDR3 loop: CASTFESTAPNYGYTF. The DNA of the CDR3 is TGTGCCAGCACCTTTGAATCGACAGCCCCAAACTATGGCTACACCTTC. This sequence joins TRBV11-3 and TRBJ1-2; a possible D gene is TRBD1 (5 bases). V was cut by 7 bases and J by 2 bases, with 20 bases left in between. Germline-derived CDR1 and CDR2 are SGHNT and YENEEA. This CDR3 comprises 16 residues.

This clonotype has a handful of counts. The chain employs TRBV29-1 and TRBJ2-1, with unresolved D. The CDR3 spans 12 residues. The germline gives CDR1 SQVTM, CDR2 ANQGSEA. V was cut by 0 bases and J by 7 bases, with 7 bases left in between. The CDR3 DNA reads as TGCAGCGTTGAAGAGACGAGGAATGAGCAGTTCTTC. This codes for CSVEETRNEQFF.